This record concerns one T cell receptor (beta chain) sequence. The entry originates in a study of blood T cells in healthy people across ages. Germline assignment: CDR1 SEHNR and CDR2 FQNEAQ (reference sequence). The germline V and J ends were trimmed by 2 bases and 4 bases, with 12 bases remaining between them. The CDR3 runs 15 residues. A J-beta primer mix and a sample-barcoded 5' primer were used in a second PCR of roughly 7 to 12 cycles. Via MiXCR, TCRdb re-called the 5' RACE reads, giving one row per CDR3 protein. The sample shows about 900,000 distinct CDR3 sequences, less than 80% of them seen only once.

The chain carries TRBV7-9 and TRBJ1-5; tentatively, D is TRBD1 (5 bases). The origin of this receptor is a man aged 25 to 40 in good health. The sample comprised blood. CDR3: CASSLSGFGNQPQHF. CDR3 sequence (DNA): TGTGCCAGCAGCTTATCAGGGTTCGGTAATCAGCCCCAGCATTTT. Supplemented by reference TRBV7-9 and TRBJ1-5, the full variable domain reads DTGVSQNPRHKITKRGQNVTFRCDPISEHNRLYWYRQTLGQGPEFLTYFQNEAQLEKSRLLSDRFSAERPKGSFSTLEIQRTEQGDSAMYLCASSLSGFGNQPQHFGDGTRLSIL.